The present TCR beta chain was sequenced within a study of blood T cell repertoires in COVID-19. CDR3 length: 13 amino acids. Germline V CDR1 and CDR2: SNHLY, FYNNEI. Unmatched junction bases numbered 7, after V lost 11 bases and J lost 4 bases. Data came from immunoSEQ multiplex PCR; TCRdb stores just in-frame clones and leaves some out. The table includes some 230,000 clones, 75% to 90% detected once. This clone showed up just once. Ages ranged from roughly 18 to 100 years, with residence in about 23 US areas. The chain has TRBV2 and TRBJ2-3; 9 bases fit TRBD1. Sequenced input: PBMCs or T cells enriched from blood (not recorded which). This TCR was recovered from a woman younger than 35 in a cohort exposed to, infected with or recovered from COVID-19 (not recorded which). The CDR3 DNA reads as TGTGCCCCGAGGGACAGGGACGCAGATACGCAGTATTTT. Protein product: CAPRDRDADTQYF.